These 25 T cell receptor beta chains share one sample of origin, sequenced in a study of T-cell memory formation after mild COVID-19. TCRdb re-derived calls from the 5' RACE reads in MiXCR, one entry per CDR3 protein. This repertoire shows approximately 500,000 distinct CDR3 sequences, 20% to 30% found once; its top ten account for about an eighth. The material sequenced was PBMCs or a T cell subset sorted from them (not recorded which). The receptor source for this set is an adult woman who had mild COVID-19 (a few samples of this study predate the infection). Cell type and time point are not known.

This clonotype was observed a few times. CDR3 coding DNA: TGTGCCAGCAGCTTCCCCACGGCGGGCACTGAAGCTTTCTTT. It translates to CASSFPTAGTEAFF. V usage is TRBV7-9 and J usage is TRBJ1-1, with no clear D. Germline V gene sequence: CDR1 SEHNR, CDR2 FQNEAQ (reference sequence). The CDR3 is made up of 14 amino acids. V was pared by 3 bases and J by 4 bases, with 12 bases between.

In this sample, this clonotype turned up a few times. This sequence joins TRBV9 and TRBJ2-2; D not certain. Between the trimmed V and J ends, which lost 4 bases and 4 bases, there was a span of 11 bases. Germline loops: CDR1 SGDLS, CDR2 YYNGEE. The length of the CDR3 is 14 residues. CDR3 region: CASSLSRATGELFF. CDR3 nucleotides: TGTGCCAGCAGCCTGAGCCGGGCCACCGGGGAGCTGTTTTTT.

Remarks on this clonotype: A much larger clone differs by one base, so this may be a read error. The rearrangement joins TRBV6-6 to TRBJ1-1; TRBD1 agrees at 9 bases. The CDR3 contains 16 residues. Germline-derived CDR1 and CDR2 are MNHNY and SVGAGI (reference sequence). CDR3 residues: CARSYPDRGLNTEAFF. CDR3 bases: TGTGCCAGGAGTTACCCGGACAGGGGTCTGAACACTGAAGCTTTCTTT.

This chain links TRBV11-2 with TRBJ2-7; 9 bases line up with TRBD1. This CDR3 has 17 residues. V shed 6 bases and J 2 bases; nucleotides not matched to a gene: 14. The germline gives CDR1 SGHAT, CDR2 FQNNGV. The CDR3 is CASRHGPGQGLTYEQYF. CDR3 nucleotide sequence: TGTGCCAGCAGGCATGGTCCGGGACAGGGCCTAACCTACGAGCAGTACTTC.

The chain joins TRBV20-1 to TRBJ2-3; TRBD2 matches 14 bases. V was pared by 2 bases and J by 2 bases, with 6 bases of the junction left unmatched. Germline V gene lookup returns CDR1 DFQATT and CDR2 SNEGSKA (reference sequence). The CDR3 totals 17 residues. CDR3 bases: TGCAGTGCTAGACCGGGACTAGCGGGAGTCCCCACAGATACGCAGTATTTT. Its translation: CSARPGLAGVPTDTQYF.

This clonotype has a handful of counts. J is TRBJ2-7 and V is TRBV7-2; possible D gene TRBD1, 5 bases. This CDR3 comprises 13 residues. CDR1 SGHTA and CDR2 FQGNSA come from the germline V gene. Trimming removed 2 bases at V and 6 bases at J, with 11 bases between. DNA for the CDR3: TGTGCCAGCAGCTTACCTGGTGGGGCCGAGCAGTACTTC. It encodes CASSLPGGAEQYF.

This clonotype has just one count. This chain's CDR3 is CASSFHRQTYGYTF. CDR3 bases: TGTGCCAGCAGTTTCCACCGACAGACCTATGGCTACACCTTC. This chain links TRBV27 with TRBJ1-2, with D maybe TRBD1 (5 bases). The CDR3 is 14 residues long. The V end was cut by 3 bases, the J end by 4 bases, with 12 bases between. Germline values: CDR1 MNHEY, CDR2 SMNVEV (reference sequence).

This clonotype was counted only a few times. CDR3 in amino acids: CASSLGLASGSIYEQYF. For the CDR3, the DNA is TGTGCCAGCAGCTTAGGGCTCGCTAGCGGGAGTATATACGAGCAGTACTTC. The V call is TRBV7-9, the J call TRBJ2-7; 10 nucleotides match TRBD2. Germline CDR1 and CDR2: SEHNR and FQNEAQ (reference sequence). The CDR3 is 17 residues long. With V trimmed by 1 base and J by 4 bases, 10 bases remained unmatched.

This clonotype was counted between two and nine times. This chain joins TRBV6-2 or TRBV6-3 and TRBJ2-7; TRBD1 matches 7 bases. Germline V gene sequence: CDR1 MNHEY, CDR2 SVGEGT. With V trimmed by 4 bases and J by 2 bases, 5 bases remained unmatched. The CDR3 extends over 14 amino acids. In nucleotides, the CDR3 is TGTGCCAGCAGTTTCCGGGACAGAGCCTACGAGCAGTACTTC. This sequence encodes CASSFRDRAYEQYF.

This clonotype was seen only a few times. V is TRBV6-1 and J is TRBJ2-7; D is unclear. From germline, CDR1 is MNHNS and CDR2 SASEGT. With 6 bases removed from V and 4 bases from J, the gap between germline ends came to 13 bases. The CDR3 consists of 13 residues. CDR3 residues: CASRNLSPYEQYF. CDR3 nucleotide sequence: TGTGCCAGCAGAAACTTGTCACCGTACGAGCAGTACTTC.

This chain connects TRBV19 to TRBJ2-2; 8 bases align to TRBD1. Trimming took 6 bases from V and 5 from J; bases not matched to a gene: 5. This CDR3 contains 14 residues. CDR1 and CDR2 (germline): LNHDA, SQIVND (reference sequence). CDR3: CASSGTGVTGELFF. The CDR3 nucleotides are TGTGCCAGTAGCGGGACAGGAGTTACCGGGGAGCTGTTTTTT.

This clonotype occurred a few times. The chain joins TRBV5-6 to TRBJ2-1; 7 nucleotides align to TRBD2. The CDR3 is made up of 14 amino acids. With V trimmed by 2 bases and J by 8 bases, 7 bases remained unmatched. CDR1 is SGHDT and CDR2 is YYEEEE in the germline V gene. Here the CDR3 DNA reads TGTGCCAGCAGCTTTCCTAGCGGCCAGGATGAGCAGTTCTTC. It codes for CASSFPSGQDEQFF.

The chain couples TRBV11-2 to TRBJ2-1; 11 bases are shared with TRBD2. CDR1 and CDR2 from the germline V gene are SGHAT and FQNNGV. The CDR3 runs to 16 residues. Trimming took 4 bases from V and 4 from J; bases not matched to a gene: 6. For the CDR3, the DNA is TGTGCCAGCAGCTCCGATCTAGCGGGGGGTTACAATGAGCAGTTCTTC. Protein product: CASSSDLAGGYNEQFF.

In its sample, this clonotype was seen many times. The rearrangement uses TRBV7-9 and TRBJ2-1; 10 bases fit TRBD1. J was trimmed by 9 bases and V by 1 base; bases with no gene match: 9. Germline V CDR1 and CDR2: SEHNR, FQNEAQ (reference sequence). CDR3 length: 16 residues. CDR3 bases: TGTGCCAGCAGCTTAGGCGAGACAGGGGGCGAGGCTGAGCAGTTCTTC. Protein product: CASSLGETGGEAEQFF.

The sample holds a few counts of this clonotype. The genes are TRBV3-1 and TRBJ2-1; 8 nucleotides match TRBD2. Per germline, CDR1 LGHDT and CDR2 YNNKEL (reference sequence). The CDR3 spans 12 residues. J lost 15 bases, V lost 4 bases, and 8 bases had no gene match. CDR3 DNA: TGTGCCAGCAGCCGGCAAAGCGGGGGCTGGTTCTTC. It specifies CASSRQSGGWFF.

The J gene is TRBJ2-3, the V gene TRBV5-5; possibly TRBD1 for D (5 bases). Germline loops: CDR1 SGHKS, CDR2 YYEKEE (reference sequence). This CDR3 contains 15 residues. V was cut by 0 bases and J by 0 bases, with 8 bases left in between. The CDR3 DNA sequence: TGTGCCAGCAGCTTGGACAGGCGCAGCACAGATACGCAGTATTTT. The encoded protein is CASSLDRRSTDTQYF.

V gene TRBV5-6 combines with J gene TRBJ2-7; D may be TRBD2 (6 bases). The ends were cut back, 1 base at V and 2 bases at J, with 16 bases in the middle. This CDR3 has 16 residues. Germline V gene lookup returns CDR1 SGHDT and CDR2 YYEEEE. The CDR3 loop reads CASSLMSAGSPYEQYF. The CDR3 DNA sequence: TGTGCCAGCAGCTTGATGTCGGCGGGGTCGCCCTACGAGCAGTACTTC.

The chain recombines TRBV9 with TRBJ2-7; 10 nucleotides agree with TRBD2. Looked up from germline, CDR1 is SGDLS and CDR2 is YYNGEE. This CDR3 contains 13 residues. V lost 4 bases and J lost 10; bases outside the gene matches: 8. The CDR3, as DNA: TGTGCCAGCAGCCCGGGACTAGCGCGGGAACAGTACTTC. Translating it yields CASSPGLAREQYF.

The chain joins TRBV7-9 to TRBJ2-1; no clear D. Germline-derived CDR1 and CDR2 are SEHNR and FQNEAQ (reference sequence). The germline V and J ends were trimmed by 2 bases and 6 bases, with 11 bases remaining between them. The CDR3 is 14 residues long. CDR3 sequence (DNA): TGTGCCAGCAGCTTATATGGGTGGGTCAATGAGCAGTTCTTC. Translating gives CASSLYGWVNEQFF. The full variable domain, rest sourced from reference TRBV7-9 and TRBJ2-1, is DTGVSQNPRHKITKRGQNVTFRCDPISEHNRLYWYRQTLGQGPEFLTYFQNEAQLEKSRLLSDRFSAERPKGSFSTLEIQRTEQGDSAMYLCASSLYGWVNEQFFGPGTRLTVL.

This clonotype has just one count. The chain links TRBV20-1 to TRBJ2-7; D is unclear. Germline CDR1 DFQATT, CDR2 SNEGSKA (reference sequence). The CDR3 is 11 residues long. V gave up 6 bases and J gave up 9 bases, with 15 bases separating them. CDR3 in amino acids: CSAHVFPLQYF. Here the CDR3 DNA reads TGCAGTGCCCACGTCTTCCCCTTGCAGTACTTC.

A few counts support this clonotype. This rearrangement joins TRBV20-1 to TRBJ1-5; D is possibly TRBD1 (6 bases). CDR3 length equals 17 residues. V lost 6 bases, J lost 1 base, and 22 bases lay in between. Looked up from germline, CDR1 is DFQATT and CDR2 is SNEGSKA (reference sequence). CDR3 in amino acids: CSALRGTPSSSNQPQHF. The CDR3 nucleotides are TGCAGTGCCCTCCGAGGGACACCAAGCTCGAGCAATCAGCCCCAGCATTTT.

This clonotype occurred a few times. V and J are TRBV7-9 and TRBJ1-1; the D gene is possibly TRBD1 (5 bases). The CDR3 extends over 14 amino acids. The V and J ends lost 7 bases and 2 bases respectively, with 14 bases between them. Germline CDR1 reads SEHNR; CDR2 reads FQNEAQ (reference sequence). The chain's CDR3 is CASTGGRNNTEAFF. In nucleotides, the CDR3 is TGTGCCAGCACCGGGGGGAGAAACAACACTGAAGCTTTCTTT.

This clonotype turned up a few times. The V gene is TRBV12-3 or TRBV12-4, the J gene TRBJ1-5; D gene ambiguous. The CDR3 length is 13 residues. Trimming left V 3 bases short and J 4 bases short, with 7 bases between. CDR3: CASSFGTNQPQHF. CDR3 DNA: TGTGCCAGCAGTTTCGGCACTAATCAGCCCCAGCATTTT.

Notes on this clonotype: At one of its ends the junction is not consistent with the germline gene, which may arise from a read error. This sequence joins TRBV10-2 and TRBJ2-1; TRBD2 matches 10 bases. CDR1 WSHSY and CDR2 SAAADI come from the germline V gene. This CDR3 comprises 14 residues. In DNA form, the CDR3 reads TGCGCCAGCAGTGAGTCGCGGCTGACCGGGACTAGCGCCTTC. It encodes CASSESRLTGTSAF.

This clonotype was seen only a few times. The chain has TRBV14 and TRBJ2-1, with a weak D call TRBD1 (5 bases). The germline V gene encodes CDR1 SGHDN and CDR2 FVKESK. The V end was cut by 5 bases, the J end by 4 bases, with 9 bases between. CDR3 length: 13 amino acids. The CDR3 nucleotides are TGTGCCAGCAGCGGGGCGCGTTACAATGAGCAGTTCTTC. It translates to CASSGARYNEQFF.